These 25 T cell receptor beta chains were sequenced from one sample in a study of memory CD4+ T cells and cytomegalovirus serostatus. Assay: immunoSEQ multiplex PCR; the TCRdb copy retains only in-frame clones and omits some. The sample contains about 92,000 clones, roughly 80% of which appear only once. Single viable CD3+CD4+CD8-CD45RO+ cells were sorted as the memory CD4+ T cells. Sequences were obtained from memory CD4+ T cells from blood. All receptors derive from an adult in good health and CMV-seropositive.

The J gene is TRBJ1-1, the V gene TRBV11-2; D remains ambiguous. V was pared by 0 bases and J by 3 bases, with 11 bases between. CDR3 size: 15 residues. The germline V gene encodes CDR1 SGHAT and CDR2 FQNNGV. CDR3 sequence reads: CASSLDPGSDTEAFF. CDR3 sequence (DNA): TGTGCCAGCAGCTTAGATCCGGGGTCGGACACTGAAGCTTTCTTT.

This clone occurred once. The chain joins TRBV5-1 to TRBJ2-1, with TRBD2 identical over 14 bases. The junction had 4 bases not matched to a gene; V was cut back by 4 bases and J by 1 base. This CDR3 has 17 residues. The germline V gene has CDR1 SGHRS and CDR2 YFSETQ. CDR3 sequence: CASSKTSGRGSYNEQFF. The CDR3 coding sequence is TGCGCCAGCAGCAAGACTAGCGGGAGGGGTTCCTACAATGAGCAGTTCTTC.

This sequence joins TRBV5-4 and TRBJ1-1, with D uncertain. The V gene lost 4 bases and the J gene lost 2 bases, with 9 bases spanning the gap. The CDR3 sequence is 13 residues long. The germline CDR1 and CDR2 sequences are SGHNT and YYREEE (reference sequence). Written as DNA, the CDR3 is TGTGCCAGCAGCCACGGACTAAACACTGAAGCTTTCTTT. This sequence encodes CASSHGLNTEAFF.

The rearrangement uses TRBV29-1 and TRBJ1-1; 8 positions match TRBD1. Trimming took 7 bases from V and 9 from J; bases not matched to a gene: 13. Germline V gene data show CDR1 as SQVTM and CDR2 as ANQGSEA. The CDR3 is made up of 13 amino acids. CDR3 nucleotide sequence: TGCAGCGCCGCAGCCTCGGACAGGGTAAAAGCTTTCTTT. Translating it yields CSAAASDRVKAFF.

The chain links TRBV2 to TRBJ1-4; tentatively, D is TRBD1 (5 bases). Germline assignment: CDR1 SNHLY and CDR2 FYNNEI. The CDR3 is 15 amino acids. V was clipped by 8 bases and J by 7 bases, with 20 bases between them. The CDR3 DNA follows: TGTGCCAGCTCTGGGACGGGGGATCGGGCTGAAAAACTGTTTTTT. Translating gives CASSGTGDRAEKLFF.

The rearrangement links TRBV5-1 to TRBJ2-3, with 8 bases lining up with TRBD2. The junction had 3 bases not matched to a gene; V was cut back by 0 bases and J by 3 bases. The CDR3 length is 15 residues. Germline assignment: CDR1 SGHRS and CDR2 YFSETQ. The CDR3 region is CASSLDSGMTDTQYF. The CDR3 region has the DNA TGCGCCAGCAGCTTGGATAGCGGGATGACAGATACGCAGTATTTT. Drawing the rest from reference TRBV5-1 and TRBJ2-3, the complete variable domain is KAGVTQTPRYLIKTRGQQVTLSCSPISGHRSVSWYQQTPGQGLQFLFEYFSETQRNKGNFPGRFSGRQFSNSRSEMNVSTLELGDSALYLCASSLDSGMTDTQYFGPGTRLTVL.

This chain's CDR3 is CASSLGAGANVLTF. The CDR3 DNA reads as TGCGCCAGCAGCTTGGGGGCTGGGGCCAACGTCCTGACTTTC. The chain joins TRBV5-1 to TRBJ2-6; D unresolved. The CDR3 has 14 amino acids. V lost 0 bases and J lost 2, with 3 bases in between. CDR1 and CDR2 from the germline V gene are SGHRS and YFSETQ.

CDR3 sequence reads: CASSSTGGISSNQPQHF. As DNA, the CDR3 is TGTGCCAGCAGCTCTACAGGGGGAATAAGTAGCAATCAGCCCCAGCATTTT. The V and J genes are TRBV11-3 and TRBJ1-5; 8 nucleotides line up with TRBD1. With V trimmed by 4 bases and J by 0 bases, 8 bases remained unmatched. CDR1 and CDR2 (germline): SGHNT, YENEEA. The CDR3 contains 17 residues.

In regard to this clone: A junction end diverges from the germline sequence, so it may reflect a read error. The chain is built from TRBV6-5 and TRBJ1-1; 9 bases are shared with TRBD1. Germline V gene sequence: CDR1 MNHEY, CDR2 SVGAGI. The CDR3 has 15 residues. The CDR3 sequence is CASSYSTGQGLARDF. The CDR3 DNA sequence: TGTGCCAGCAGTTACTCGACGGGACAGGGCCTCGCACGGGACTTT.

This sequence joins TRBV5-4 and TRBJ1-5, with no clear D. The V gene lost 2 bases and the J gene lost 0 bases, with 0 bases spanning the gap. Germline loops: CDR1 SGHNT, CDR2 YYREEE (reference sequence). The CDR3 has 12 amino acids. The CDR3 DNA sequence: TGTGCCAGCAGCTTTAGCAATCAGCCCCAGCATTTT. It specifies CASSFSNQPQHF. Based on the CDR3 plus reference TRBV5-4 and TRBJ1-5, the full variable domain is ETGVTQSPTHLIKTRGQQVTLRCSSQSGHNTVSWYQQALGQGPQFIFQYYREEENGRGNFPPRFSGLQFPNYSSELNVNALELDDSALYLCASSFSNQPQHFGDGTRLSIL.

The chain links TRBV11-2 to TRBJ2-7, with 8 bases fitting TRBD2. CDR1 and CDR2 (germline): SGHAT, FQNNGV. The CDR3 totals 15 residues. After removal of 0 bases from V and 2 bases from J, the junction contained 3 bases not matched to a gene. The chain's CDR3 is CASSLDPGGPYEQYF. The CDR3 region has the DNA TGTGCCAGCAGCTTAGATCCGGGAGGGCCCTACGAGCAGTACTTC.

The chain joins TRBV11-3 to TRBJ2-3; 11 bases line up with TRBD2. Looked up from germline, CDR1 is SGHNT and CDR2 is YENEEA. J was trimmed by 3 bases and V by 5 bases; bases with no gene match: 10. The CDR3 is 17 residues long. CDR3 residues: CASSQKLAGDGTDTQYF. In nucleotides, the CDR3 is TGTGCCAGCAGCCAAAAACTAGCGGGAGATGGTACAGATACGCAGTATTTT.

The rearrangement joins TRBV6-4 to TRBJ2-3, with TRBD2 as a possible D gene (6 bases). The CDR3 is 13 residues long. Germline values: CDR1 MRHNA, CDR2 SNTAGT. Trimming stripped 8 bases from V and 3 bases from J, with 12 bases between. The CDR3: CASGRGETDTQYF. The DNA of the CDR3 is TGTGCCAGCGGGCGGGGAGAGACAGATACGCAGTATTTT.

In this sample, this clone turned up a few times. This chain links TRBV9 with TRBJ2-2, with TRBD2 matching over 7 bases. The germline V gene encodes CDR1 SGDLS and CDR2 YYNGEE. The length of the CDR3 is 16 residues. V was clipped by 0 bases and J by 7 bases; unmatched bases: 9. CDR3 protein: CASSVGEGGPFGELFF. As DNA, the CDR3 is TGTGCCAGCAGCGTAGGGGAGGGAGGGCCCTTCGGGGAGCTGTTTTTT.

The chain has TRBV5-1 and TRBJ2-1; D might be TRBD1 or TRBD2, each matching 5 bases. Trimming cost V 5 bases and J 2 bases, with 14 bases left between them. This CDR3 has 15 amino acids. The germline V gene has CDR1 SGHRS and CDR2 YFSETQ. The CDR3: CASSSLGEPYNEQFF. Written as DNA, the CDR3 is TGCGCCAGCAGTAGTCTGGGGGAGCCCTACAATGAGCAGTTCTTC.

The chain carries TRBV7-2 and TRBJ2-2; TRBD1 matches at 12 bases. There are 18 residues in the CDR3. CDR1 is SGHTA, CDR2 FQGNSA, per germline. Unmatched junction bases numbered 10, after V lost 5 bases and J lost 3 bases. The CDR3 region is CASSPWAGQGADTGELFF. The CDR3 DNA follows: TGTGCCAGCAGCCCATGGGCGGGACAGGGGGCCGACACCGGGGAGCTGTTTTTT.

This clone appeared a few times. The chain links TRBV2 to TRBJ1-4; 8 bases fit TRBD1. V gave up 4 bases and J gave up 8 bases; unmatched junction bases: 6. Per the germline V gene, CDR1 is SNHLY and CDR2 is FYNNEI. The length of the CDR3 is 14 residues. Here the CDR3 reads CASSVTGGKEKLFF. CDR3 bases: TGTGCCAGCAGTGTAACAGGGGGGAAGGAAAAACTGTTTTTT. The variable domain in full, with the rest retrieved from reference TRBV2 and TRBJ1-4, is EPEVTQTPSHQVTQMGQEVILRCVPISNHLYFYWYRQILGQKVEFLVSFYNNEISEKSEIFDDQFSVERPDGSNFTLKIRSTKLEDSAMYFCASSVTGGKEKLFFGSGTQLSVL.

This clone is a singleton in its sample. This sequence joins TRBV18 and TRBJ2-7, with D hard to call. Germline CDR1 and CDR2: KGHSH and LQKENI. V shed 5 bases and J shed 0 bases, with 5 bases lying between them. The CDR3 sequence is 12 residues long. CDR3 protein: CASSSFSYEQYF. The CDR3 nucleotides are TGTGCCAGCTCAAGTTTCTCCTACGAGCAGTACTTC.

The chain recombines TRBV18 with TRBJ2-3, with 7 bases aligning to TRBD2. The germline CDR1 and CDR2 sequences are KGHSH and LQKENI. Trimming at V came to 3 bases and at J to 8 bases, leaving 2 bases not matched to a gene. The CDR3 totals 12 residues. In nucleotides, the CDR3 is TGTGCCAGCTCACCCAGGGAGGGTACGCAGTATTTT. Its protein is CASSPREGTQYF.

The genes are TRBV15 and TRBJ1-4; 8 bases align to TRBD1. The V gene's germline CDR1 is LNHNV and CDR2 YYDKDF (reference sequence). The CDR3 spans 16 residues. Germline trimming cut 0 bases from V and 8 bases from J; bases unmatched to any gene: 8. The DNA of the CDR3 is TGTGCCACCAGCAGAGATTCTAGTAACAGGGGGGAAAAACTGTTTTTT. Translating it yields CATSRDSSNRGEKLFF.

This clone was observed a single time. The genes are TRBV29-1 and TRBJ2-7, with TRBD2 matching 8 bases. The CDR3 sequence is 15 residues long. From germline, CDR1 is SQVTM and CDR2 ANQGSEA. V was pared by 4 bases and J by 0 bases, with 8 bases of the junction left unmatched. This chain's CDR3 is CSVGLAGVPSYEQYF. The CDR3 region has the DNA TGCAGCGTTGGCCTAGCGGGCGTACCCTCCTACGAGCAGTACTTC.

The chain recombines TRBV19 with TRBJ1-2, with a weak D call TRBD1 (6 bases). The V end was cut by 7 bases, the J end by 5 bases, with 20 bases between. The CDR3 loop spans 15 amino acids. CDR1 is LNHDA, CDR2 SQIVND, per germline (reference sequence). This CDR3 is CASNSPNRAGYGYTF. CDR3 in DNA: TGTGCCAGTAACTCTCCTAACAGGGCGGGTTATGGCTACACCTTC.

This clone rates as medium-sized. The chain couples TRBV2 to TRBJ1-2; possibly TRBD1 for D (6 bases). V was shortened by 7 bases and J by 5 bases, with 17 bases between the two germline ends. The CDR3 has 14 amino acids. The germline V gene has CDR1 SNHLY and CDR2 FYNNEI. The chain's CDR3 is CASIPRQGIYGYTF. CDR3 bases: TGTGCCAGCATACCTCGTCAGGGGATTTATGGCTACACCTTC. Complete variable domain (other parts from reference TRBV2 and TRBJ1-2): EPEVTQTPSHQVTQMGQEVILRCVPISNHLYFYWYRQILGQKVEFLVSFYNNEISEKSEIFDDQFSVERPDGSNFTLKIRSTKLEDSAMYFCASIPRQGIYGYTFGSGTRLTVV.

The rearrangement joins TRBV18 to TRBJ2-2, with 7 nucleotides matching TRBD1. The CDR3 contains 17 residues. Trimming cost V 3 bases and J 0 bases; bases outside gene matches: 7. Germline V CDR1 and CDR2: KGHSH, LQKENI. CDR3 nucleotides: TGTGCCAGCTCACCCAAGACAGGGCCCGCGAACACCGGGGAGCTGTTTTTT. Residues: CASSPKTGPANTGELFF.

This clone was observed a handful of times. V usage is TRBV7-3 and J usage is TRBJ1-2; 10 bases map to TRBD1. Germline values: CDR1 SGHTA, CDR2 FQGTGA. The J segment lost 2 bases and the V segment lost 5 bases, leaving 14 bases of the junction unmatched. The CDR3 covers 18 residues. Here the CDR3 reads CASSLTGQGRTLNYGYTF. The CDR3 region has the DNA TGTGCCAGCAGCCTTACGGGACAGGGGCGCACCCTAAACTATGGCTACACCTTC.